This entry features one T cell receptor (beta chain) sequence. Losses at the gene ends were 3 bases for V and 0 bases for J; bases not matched to a gene: 1. Germline CDR1 MNHEY, CDR2 SMNVEV (reference sequence). The CDR3 contains 14 residues. The data originate from a study of blood T cell repertoires in COVID-19. Overall study: The United States, Italy and Spain were the sources of the acute and convalescent COVID-19 samples. From T cells, B-cell-depleted T cells, or PBMCs came the material, which was cDNA or gDNA.

Original processing notes: Estimates of nucleated cell counts were drawn from the amplification of reference gene primers. The assay was immunoSEQ multiplex PCR, and TCRdb's table has in-frame clones only and misses some. Clonal size and the V and J genes are those of that table, whereas D and trimming came from the DNA. The sample includes 100,000 to 150,000 clones, more than 60% of them seen just once. The chain uses TRBV27 and TRBJ1-1, with 7 positions matching TRBD1. Sample: peripheral blood. The TCR sequence derives from a man aged 45 to 65 with acute or convalescent COVID-19. The CDR3 DNA is TGTGCCAGCAGTTTGACAGGGTTGAACACTGAAGCTTTCTTT. Its translation: CASSLTGLNTEAFF.